The T cell receptor beta chain under discussion was sequenced for a study of vaccination and CD4 T cells after COVID-19 (dated by TCRdb to 2022 to 2024). Background for the entire study: Convalescent patients had a positive SARS-CoV-2 result on nasal swab PCR, and of these patients, several had mild disease and one had severe disease. Overlapping spike peptide pools from SARS-CoV-2 and from the common cold coronaviruses HCoV-NL63, HCoV-OC43 and HCoV-229E were used as culture stimuli. Post-vaccine blood samples were taken a median of around 70 days after the second vaccine dose, with a range of about 14 to 241 days. Control cultures used a CEFX viral epitope pool as positive control, an HIV-1 Nef peptide pool as negative control, or no peptide. In under twelve COVID-19 convalescent patients and a few infection-naive healthy vaccine recipients, researchers compared the spike-specific CD4+ TCR repertoire from before mRNA vaccination with the repertoire from after. Post-COVID blood samples were collected from convalescent patients a median of around 100 days after diagnosis, with a range of roughly 30 to 161 days. The convalescent cohort comprised six males and four females, including two Hispanic individuals, seven Caucasians, two Asians and one multiracial person. Participants received two doses of either the Pfizer-BioNTech BNT162b2 vaccine (n=8) or the Moderna mRNA-1273 vaccine (n=2). Summary of the overall study and its limitations: Only a relatively small number of convalescent patients were included in the study, and early timepoints following natural infection were not analyzed. Nearly all vaccine-specific clones in convalescent patients (304 of 307) were mono-reactive for SARS-CoV-2 spike rather than cross-reactive with common cold coronaviruses. In convalescent patients, a median about 90% of post-vaccine SARS-CoV-2-reactive clones were detected only after vaccination, and vaccine-specific priming was suggested by this finding. The median count of SARS-CoV-2-reactive clonotypes went up from 20 to 25 after infection to 38 after vaccination, although the change was not significant.

Receptors were amplified or captured by PCR. DNA from cultured CD4+ T cells was subjected to TCR sequencing with the Oncomine TCR Beta short-read assay at the Johns Hopkins FTIC core. The QIAamp micro DNA kit was used to extract genomic DNA from the cultured CD4+ T cells. Oncomine TCR Beta libraries from cultured CD4+ T cells were pooled with unique dual indexes and sequenced on an Illumina iSeq 100. The study's processing was this. Non-productive sequences were removed, and CDR3s that did not start with C, did not end with F or W, or were shorter than 7 amino acids were discarded. The MANAFEST web application identified antigen-specific clonotypes by comparing peptide-stimulated wells against reference wells and other culture wells. For a clone to be called positive, the clone needed an FDR below 0.05, an odds ratio above 5, and a productive frequency above 0.1% in at least two of three replicate wells. Clonotypes that were significantly expanded in both SARS-CoV-2 spike wells and at least one common cold coronavirus spike condition were defined as cross-reactive. Levenshtein distances (stringdist) and unrooted phylogenetic trees (ape) in R version 3.6.1 were used to assess CDR3 homology. TCRdb trimmed public reads at Q25 via fastp, called clones via MiXCR and kept in-frame beta chains. Identical CDR3 proteins give one entry, which carries the most common genes and DNA. TCRdb, rather than the study authors, made the V and J calls. The sample table lists over 15,000 distinct CDR3 sequences, 52% of them with a count of one. The top ten clones comprise 3% to 4.5% of the sample.

CDR1 and CDR2 were assigned from the germline V gene as LGHNA and YSLEER. Counted from cysteine to phenylalanine, this CDR3 has 13 amino acids. Only the CDR3 DNA stays, 39 bases, in frame from base 1. Cut back by 4 bases and 7 bases, the V and J ends lie 11 bases apart. In light of the paper, this sample's treatment or condition label describes: approximately nine-day PBMC culture with coronavirus spike peptide pools or control peptides (ViraFEST assay). To expand antigen-specific T cells with peptide pools and then pick out the expanded clonotypes through TCR sequencing, the study relied on the ViraFEST assay. The positive SARS-CoV-2 PCR tests of the convalescent patients were dated from March to December 2020, before the Alpha, Beta and Delta variants emerged in the United States. Each well held about 2.2 million PBMCs cultured in IMDM containing about 5% human AB serum and approximately 9.8 IU/ml IL-2, with about 10 ug/ml peptide pools added. Half of the culture medium was replaced with fresh IL-2-containing medium on days 3 and 7. CD4+ T cells were isolated after around ten days of culture through negative selection using the EasySep CD4+ T cell isolation kit. Ficoll-Paque Plus gradient centrifugation was used to isolate PBMCs from whole blood, and the isolated PBMCs were then either used fresh or cryopreserved at -140C. Culture conditions were generally each tested in triplicate wells.

As to this clonotype: Its antigen specificity is not known. There are no base qualities to consult, and no much larger clone falls within one base.

The sample in question was CD4+ T cells from blood, cultured in vitro, obtained before SARS-CoV-2 vaccination. This sequence uses TRBV4-3 and TRBJ1-5, with a weak D call of TRBD1 (5 bases match). The TCR sequence derives from a human donor who had recovered from COVID-19. The CDR3 region reads CASSPEAGQPQHF. The DNA reads TGCGCCAGCAGCCCCGAAGCAGGGCAGCCCCAGCATTTT.